This TCR beta chain was obtained from a study of CD8+ T cells in alopecia areata. General observations from the study: Patients displayed less clarity in TCR sharing than mice, a finding possibly related to HLA.

Sequencing templates came from extracted RNA that was reverse transcribed into cDNA. Clones were read by immunoSEQ multiplex PCR, and TCRdb kept only the in-frame ones, dropping some. The sample consists of under 300,000 clones, roughly two thirds of them appearing once. As concerns this clone: Its specificity is not known. Other DNA sequences in the same sample also yield this CDR3.

The CDR3 runs 13 residues. In germline, CDR1 is MNHEY, CDR2 SVGAGI. V was pared by 2 bases and J by 3 bases, with 7 bases between. The chain is built from TRBV6-5 and TRBJ1-1; D gene ambiguous. This receptor was identified in a human donor with alopecia areata. Sequencing used CD4+ T cells sorted from blood, obtained at week 0. CDR3 sequence (DNA): TGTGCCAGCAGTTACCCGGGAGACACTGAAGCTTTCTTT. The encoded protein is CASSYPGDTEAFF.